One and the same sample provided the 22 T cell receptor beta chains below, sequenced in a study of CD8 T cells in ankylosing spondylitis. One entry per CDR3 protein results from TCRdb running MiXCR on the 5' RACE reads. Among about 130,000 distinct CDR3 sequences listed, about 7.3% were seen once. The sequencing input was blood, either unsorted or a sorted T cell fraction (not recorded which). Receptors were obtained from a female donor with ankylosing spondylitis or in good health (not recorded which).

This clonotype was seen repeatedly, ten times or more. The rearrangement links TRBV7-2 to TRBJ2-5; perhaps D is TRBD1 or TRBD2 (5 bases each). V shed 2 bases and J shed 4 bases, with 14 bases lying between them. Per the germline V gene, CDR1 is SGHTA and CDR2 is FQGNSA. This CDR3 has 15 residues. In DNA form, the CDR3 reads TGTGCCAGCAGCTTATGGGACGGAATACGAGAGACCCAGTACTTC. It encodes CASSLWDGIRETQYF.

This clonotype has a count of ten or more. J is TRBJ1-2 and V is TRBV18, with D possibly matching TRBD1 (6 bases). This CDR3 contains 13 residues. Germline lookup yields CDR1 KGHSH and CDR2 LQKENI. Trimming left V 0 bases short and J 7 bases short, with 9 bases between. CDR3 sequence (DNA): TGTGCCAGCTCACCACCAACAGGGAGTGGCTACACCTTC. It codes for CASSPPTGSGYTF.

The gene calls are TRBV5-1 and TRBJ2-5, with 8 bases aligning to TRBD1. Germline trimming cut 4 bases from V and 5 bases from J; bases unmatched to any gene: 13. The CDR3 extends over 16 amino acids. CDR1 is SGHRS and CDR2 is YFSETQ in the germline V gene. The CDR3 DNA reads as TGCGCCAGCAGCACCGGACAGGGCGATCTGCGGGAGACCCAGTACTTC. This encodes CASSTGQGDLRETQYF.

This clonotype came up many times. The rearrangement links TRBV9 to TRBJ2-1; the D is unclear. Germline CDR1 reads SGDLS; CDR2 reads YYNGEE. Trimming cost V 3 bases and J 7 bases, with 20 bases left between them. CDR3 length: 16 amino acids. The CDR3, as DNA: TGTGCCAGCAGCGCACACCTACCCGAGATGGATAATGAGCAGTTCTTC. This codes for CASSAHLPEMDNEQFF.

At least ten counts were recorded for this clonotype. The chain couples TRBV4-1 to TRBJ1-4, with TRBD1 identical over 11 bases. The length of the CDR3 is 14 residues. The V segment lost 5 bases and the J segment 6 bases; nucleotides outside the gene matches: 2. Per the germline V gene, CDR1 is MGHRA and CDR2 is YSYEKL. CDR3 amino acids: CASSGTGGDEKLFF. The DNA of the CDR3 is TGCGCCAGCAGCGGGACAGGGGGAGATGAAAAACTGTTTTTT.

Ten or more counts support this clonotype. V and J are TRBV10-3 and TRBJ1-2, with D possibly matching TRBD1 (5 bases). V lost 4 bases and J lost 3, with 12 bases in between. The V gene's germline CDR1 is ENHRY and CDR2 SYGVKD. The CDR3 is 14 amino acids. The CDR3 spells CAISGQGFDYGYTF. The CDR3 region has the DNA TGTGCCATCAGTGGGCAGGGATTCGACTATGGCTACACCTTC.

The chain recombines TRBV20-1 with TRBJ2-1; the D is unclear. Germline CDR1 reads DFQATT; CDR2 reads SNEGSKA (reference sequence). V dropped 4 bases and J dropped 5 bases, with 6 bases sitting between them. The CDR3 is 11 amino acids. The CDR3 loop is CSAIGNNEQFF. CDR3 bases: TGCAGTGCTATAGGGAACAATGAGCAGTTCTTC.

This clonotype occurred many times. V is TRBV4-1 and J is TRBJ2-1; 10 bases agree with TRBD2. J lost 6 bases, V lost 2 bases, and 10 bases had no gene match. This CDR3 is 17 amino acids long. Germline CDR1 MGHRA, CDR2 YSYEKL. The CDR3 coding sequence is TGCGCCAGCAGCCAAAGCTCACAGCGGGGGGGCCTCAATGAGCAGTTCTTC. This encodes CASSQSSQRGGLNEQFF.

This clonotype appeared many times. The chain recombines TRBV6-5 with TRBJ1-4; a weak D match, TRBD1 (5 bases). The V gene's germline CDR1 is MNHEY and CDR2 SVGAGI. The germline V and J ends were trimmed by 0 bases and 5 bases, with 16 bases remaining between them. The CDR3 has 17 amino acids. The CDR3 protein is CASSYSIKGARNEKLFF. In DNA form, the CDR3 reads TGTGCCAGCAGTTACTCGATTAAAGGGGCCCGGAATGAAAAACTGTTTTTT.

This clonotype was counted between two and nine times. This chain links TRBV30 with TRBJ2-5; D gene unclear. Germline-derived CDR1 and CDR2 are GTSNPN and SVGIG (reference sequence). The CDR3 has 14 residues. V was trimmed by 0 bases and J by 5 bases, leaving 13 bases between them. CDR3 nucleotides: TGTGCCTGGAGTGTTAAGGGTGGTCACGAGACCCAGTACTTC. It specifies CAWSVKGGHETQYF.

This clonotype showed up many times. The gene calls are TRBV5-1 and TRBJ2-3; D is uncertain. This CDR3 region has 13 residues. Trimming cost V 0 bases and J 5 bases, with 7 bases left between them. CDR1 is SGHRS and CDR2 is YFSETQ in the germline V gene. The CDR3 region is CASSLGSQDTQYF. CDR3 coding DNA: TGCGCCAGCAGCTTGGGCAGCCAAGATACGCAGTATTTT.

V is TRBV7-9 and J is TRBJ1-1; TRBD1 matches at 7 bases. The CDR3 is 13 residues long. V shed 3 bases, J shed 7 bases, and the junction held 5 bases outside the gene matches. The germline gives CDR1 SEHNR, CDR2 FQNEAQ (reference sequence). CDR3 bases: TGTGCCAGCAGCTTTACAGGGGATGGTGAAGCTTTCTTT. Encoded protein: CASSFTGDGEAFF.

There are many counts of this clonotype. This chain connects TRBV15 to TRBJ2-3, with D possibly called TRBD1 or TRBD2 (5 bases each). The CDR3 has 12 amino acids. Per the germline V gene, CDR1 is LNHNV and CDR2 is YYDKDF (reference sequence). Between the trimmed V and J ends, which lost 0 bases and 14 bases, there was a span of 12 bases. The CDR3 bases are TGTGCCACCAGCAGAGACCGGGGCCTTGTGTATTTT. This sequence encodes CATSRDRGLVYF.

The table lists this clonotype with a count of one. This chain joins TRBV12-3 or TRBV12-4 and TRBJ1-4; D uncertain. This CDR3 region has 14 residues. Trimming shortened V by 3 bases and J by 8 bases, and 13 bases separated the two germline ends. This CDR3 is CASSLGSLKEKLFF. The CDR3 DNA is TGTGCCAGCAGTTTGGGCAGTTTAAAAGAAAAACTGTTTTTT.

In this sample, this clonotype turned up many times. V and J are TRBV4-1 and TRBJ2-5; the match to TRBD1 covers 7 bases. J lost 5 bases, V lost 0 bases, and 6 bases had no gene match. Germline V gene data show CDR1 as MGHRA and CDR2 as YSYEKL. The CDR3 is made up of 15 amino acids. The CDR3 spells CASSQERQGWETQYF. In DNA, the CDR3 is TGCGCCAGCAGCCAAGAAAGACAGGGCTGGGAGACCCAGTACTTC.

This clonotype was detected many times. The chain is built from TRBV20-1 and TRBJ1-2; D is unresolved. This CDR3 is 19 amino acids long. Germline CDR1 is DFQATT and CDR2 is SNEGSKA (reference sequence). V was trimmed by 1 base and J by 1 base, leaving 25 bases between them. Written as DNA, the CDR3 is TGCAGTGCTAGAGCCATACCCGTAAGAAATTCGTCGAATAACTATGGCTACACCTTC. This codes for CSARAIPVRNSSNNYGYTF.

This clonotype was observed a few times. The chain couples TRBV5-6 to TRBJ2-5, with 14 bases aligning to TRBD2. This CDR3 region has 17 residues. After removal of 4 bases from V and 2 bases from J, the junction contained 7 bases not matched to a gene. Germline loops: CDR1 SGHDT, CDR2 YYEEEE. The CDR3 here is CASSTGTSGRLQETQYF. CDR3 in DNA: TGTGCCAGCAGCACAGGGACTAGCGGGAGACTACAAGAGACCCAGTACTTC.

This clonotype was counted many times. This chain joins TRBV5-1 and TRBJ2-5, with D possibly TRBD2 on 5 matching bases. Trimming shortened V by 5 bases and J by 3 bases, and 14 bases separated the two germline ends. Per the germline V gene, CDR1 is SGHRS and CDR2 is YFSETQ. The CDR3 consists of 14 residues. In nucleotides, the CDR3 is TGCGCCAGCAGGTCCCCGGCGGGTGAAGAGACCCAGTACTTC. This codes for CASRSPAGEETQYF.

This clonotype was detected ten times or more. The CDR3 coding sequence is TGCAGTGCAACAGACAGGCGCTCCTACAATGAGCAGTTCTTC. Its translation: CSATDRRSYNEQFF. This chain connects TRBV20-1 to TRBJ2-1; the D gene is possibly TRBD1 (6 bases). From germline, CDR1 is DFQATT and CDR2 SNEGSKA (reference sequence). There are 14 residues in the CDR3. V lost 6 bases and J lost 0, with 12 bases in between.

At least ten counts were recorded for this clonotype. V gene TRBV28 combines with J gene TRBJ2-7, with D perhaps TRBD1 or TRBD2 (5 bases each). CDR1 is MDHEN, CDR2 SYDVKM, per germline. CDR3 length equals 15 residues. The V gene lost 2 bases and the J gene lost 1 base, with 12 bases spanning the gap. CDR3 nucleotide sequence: TGTGCCAGCAGTTTAATGAGGGGCCCATCCTACGAGCAGTACTTC. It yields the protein CASSLMRGPSYEQYF. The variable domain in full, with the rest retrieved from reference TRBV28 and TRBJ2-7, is DVKVTQSSRYLVKRTGEKVFLECVQDMDHENMFWYRQDPGLGLRLIYFSYDVKMKEKGDIPEGYSVSREKKERFSLILESASTNQTSMYLCASSLMRGPSYEQYFGPGTRLTVT.

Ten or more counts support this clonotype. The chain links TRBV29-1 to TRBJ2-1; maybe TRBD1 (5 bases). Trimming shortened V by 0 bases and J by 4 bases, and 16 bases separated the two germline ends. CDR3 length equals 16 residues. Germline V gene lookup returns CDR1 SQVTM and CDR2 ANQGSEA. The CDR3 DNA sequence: TGCAGCGTTGAAGATTCACGGGCGGACAAGTACAATGAGCAGTTCTTC. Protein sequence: CSVEDSRADKYNEQFF.

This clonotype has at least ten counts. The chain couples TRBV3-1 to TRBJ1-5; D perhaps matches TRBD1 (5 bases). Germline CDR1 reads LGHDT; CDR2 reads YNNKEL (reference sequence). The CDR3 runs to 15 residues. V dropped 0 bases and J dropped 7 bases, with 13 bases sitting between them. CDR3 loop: CASSQEGRGGQPQHF. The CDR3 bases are TGTGCCAGCAGCCAAGAAGGAAGGGGTGGACAGCCCCAGCATTTT.